This section outlines one TCR beta chain sequence together with its context. What this receptor recognizes is not known. Per-nucleotide qualities are absent, and no much larger clonotype sits a single base away. Library construction relied on the immunoSEQ multiplex PCR assay. For the multiplex PCR, a mixture combining 60 forward primers for TCR Vbeta segments and 13 reverse primers for TCR Jbeta segments was used. The CDR3 region of rearranged TCR beta genes was amplified from genomic DNA with a multiplex PCR assay. On the Illumina HiSeq System, the amplified TCR beta libraries were sequenced as 87-base-pair reads. As for the original processing: Across the roughly 700 repertoires, a later analysis counted some 81 million unique TCR beta chains, roughly 11 million of which were shared by at least two donors. Raw reads were error-corrected and collapsed into unique sequences with a nearest-neighbor algorithm that merged closely related sequences to remove PCR and sequencing errors. Alignment of CDR3 sequences to IMGT reference sequences was used to assign V, D and J gene segments. Each retained sequence needed at least a six-nucleotide match to both a V gene segment and a J gene segment. A rearrangement was called productive if the CDR3 had no stop codons and remained in frame with V and J, and every other rearrangement was called non-productive. Following IMGT convention, CDR3 was defined as the stretch from the second conserved V-encoded cysteine to the conserved J-encoded phenylalanine. In an earlier analysis of more than 550 of the donors, sequences lacking an unambiguous match to a single V gene segment were excluded. In an earlier analysis of 587 of the donors, a V segment was called functional when productive rearrangements were above 56.7%, and segregating when the standard deviation between donors exceeded 5%. A statistical classification framework was developed to diagnose cytomegalovirus status using the catalog of TCR beta chain sequences. V and J gene assignment, in a later analysis, came from comparing TCR nucleotide sequences with IMGT/GENE-DB human TR gene sequences. A later analysis assigned CDR3 sequences and most-parsimonious VDJ recombination scenarios with the TCRdist pipeline. In a later analysis, each TCR beta chain was defined by its CDR3 amino acid sequence together with its V-gene family, and reads without a unique V-gene family were excluded. In a later analysis, 450 to 600 highly shared, low-generation-probability nucleotide sequences were removed to address suspected cross-contamination and a sequencing artifact. In a later analysis, a clonal expansion index was calculated for each public chain from normalized within-repertoire ranks of inferred template counts. In a later analysis, generation probabilities were computed using a VDJ recombination model fitted to out-of-frame rearrangements, and the results were checked against IGoR. In a later analysis, hypergeometric tests were used to score TCR-TCR, TCR-HLA and TCR-CMV co-occurrence, with a repertoire-size bias correction applied to TCR pairs. False discovery rates were estimated in a later analysis by permuting HLA or CMV assignments 20 times. In a later analysis, co-occurring TCRs were grouped using DBSCAN, and TCRdist sequence similarity was added for clustering within HLA-allele-positive subsets. Repertoires with fewer than 30,000 or more than 120,000 public chains, plus five repertoires with anomalous nucleotide sharing, were excluded from co-occurrence clustering. Entries here come from immuneACCESS through TCRdb and include only in-frame sequences with V and J called. Some clones fail to appear in such tables; in the studies checked, an unresolved V gene covers under half of the shortfall, and the cause of the remainder is unknown. V and J calls and clone size follow that table, whereas D and trimming were derived from the DNA. The sample table contains about 200,000 clones; only one count was recorded for 65% to 80% of them. The leading ten clones occupy 1.1% of the sample.

The data belong to a study of cytomegalovirus exposure and HLA in healthy donors (dated by TCRdb to about 2017). In terms of the full investigation: In an earlier analysis of under 600 of the donors, 250 to 300 Gb of sequence data and roughly 100 million unique TCR beta sequences from about 179 million T cells were reported. An early release that covered roughly 600 HLA-typed donors contained approximately 290 gigabases of sequencing data and 70 million to 100 million unique TCR sequences. The genetic ancestry cluster associated with self-reported Caucasian donors included 70% to 85% of the roughly 360 genotyped donors. The study aimed to test whether cataloging public T cell receptors could reveal signatures of past pathogen exposure. The T cell repertoires of 550 to 850 subjects were profiled by immunosequencing and related to cytomegalovirus serostatus. Besides the first cohort of around 670 subjects, a separate validation cohort made up of about 120 different subjects was used. High-throughput TCR immunosequencing, statistical association of individual TCRs with disease status, and machine learning were combined to predict cytomegalovirus infection status. To study patterns of TCR occurrence, a later analysis re-analyzed previously published TCR beta repertoires from 650 to 750 donors and added high-resolution HLA genotyping. Rather than drawing on any new phenotypic data, the later analysis identified candidate immune exposures from TCR beta sequences and the way those sequences occurred across donors. To decide whether each TCR beta V gene segment behaved as functional or pseudogenic, an earlier analysis of fewer than 750 of the donors relied on high-throughput TCR beta sequencing. Donor age, sex, ethnicity and CMV serostatus were compiled alongside the repertoire data. A later genetic analysis used genome-wide SNP genotypes for about 55% of the 666 donors, treating that subset as a discovery cohort. Every discovery cohort repertoire had been produced on one sequencing platform. Class I and class II HLA loci were covered by the typing at four-digit resolution. Typing coverage varied by locus: about 620-640 donors for A, B, C, DRB1 and DQB1; 500 to 550 for DQA1; nearly 610 for DPA1; under 490 for DPB1. About 5 DR-DQ haplotypes were handled as single units for association and clustering, since linkage in the cohort was strong. Across around 400 genotyped donors of the cohort, an average of about 240,000 unique TCR beta nucleotide sequences per donor were sequenced, and roughly 20% of those sequences were non-productive.

The cohort consisted of some 730 healthy bone marrow donors. At the time of sampling, every cohort member was nominally healthy, though immune exposures that went unrecorded were likely present. The donor was CMV seronegative and belonged to the group of over 350 seronegative cohort members. A peripheral blood sample was provided by each donor, and peripheral blood mononuclear cells were used for TCR beta sequencing. The Qiagen DNeasy Blood Extraction Kit was used to extract genomic DNA from the blood cell samples. The research as a whole found: A cluster of highly shared sequence variants was judged likely to represent a technical artifact of the sequencing pipeline. A further reported finding was that TCR beta sequences accurately predicted the HLA-A and HLA-B alleles for most subjects in the first cohort. The earlier analysis of 587 of the donors excluded approximately 17 rarely observed V segments, including chromosome 9 orphons, because counts were too low. Immune exposure information for the cohort was limited to CMV serostatus. Linkage disequilibrium might explain the correlated functional status among segregating V segments, but an unknown experimental factor could not be ruled out. A total of fewer than 200 TCR beta chains were listed by the study as associated with cytomegalovirus. In both the original and validation cohorts, the classifier was reported to diagnose cytomegalovirus status with high specificity and sensitivity. According to a later analysis, TCR association rates differed among HLA loci, with DRB1 alleles showing the most associated TCRs and HLA-C alleles showing the fewest. Strong co-occurrence of HLA alleles, especially DR and DQ, made assigning TCR associations to individual alleles difficult. A later analysis found that most CMV-associated TCR beta chains appeared HLA-restricted, with HLA associations seemingly driven largely by CMV exposure. A later analysis found that HLA-associated TCR beta chains were more clonally expanded and had lower generation probabilities than equally common non-associated chains. Specific HLA alleles were associated with 18,000 or so TCR beta sequences at a false discovery rate of 0.05 in a later analysis. Across donors, most TCR sequences were observed very rarely, whereas some public TCRs were present in many individuals. In a later genetic analysis, fewer N-insertions in productive TCRs were reported among donors in an Asian-associated ancestry cluster than the roughly 700-donor mean. Broadly in line with IMGT annotations, most TCR beta V segments showed up in productive rearrangements about 90% or about 30% of the time in an earlier analysis of 587 of the donors. It was suggested by the authors that the approach could potentially be generalized to other disease states and immunological phenotypes. In this cohort, only TCR beta chains were sequenced, and detectable features were limited by the absence of alpha or paired-chain data. A few of the identified cytomegalovirus-associated TCR beta chains were confirmed in vitro to be specific for cytomegalovirus antigens. Because HLA typing was missing for some donors at each locus, association tests included only the typed subset. Several of the top co-occurrence clusters appeared to be linked to parvovirus B19, influenza, CMV and Epstein-Barr virus, according to a later analysis. In a later genetic analysis, a missense DCLRE1C variant was associated with V-gene and J-gene trimming of TCR beta chains, and the association was replicated in an independent cohort. Presence/absence analyses assumed roughly uniform sequencing depth across donors, an assumption that may not hold.

The sequence was collected from a woman aged 40 to 55 in good health and CMV-seronegative. The sample taken for sequencing was PBMCs.

The sequenced DNA is TGTGCCAGCAGCCTCTCCCGGGACAGGGGCACAGATACGCAGTATTTT. Its protein is CASSLSRDRGTDTQYF. The chain was built from TRBV2 and TRBJ2-3; 9 bases in the middle match TRBD1. Sequences SNHLY (CDR1) and FYNNEI (CDR2) are obtained from the germline V gene. Inclusive of the bounding cysteine and phenylalanine, the CDR3 is 16 residues long. Only CDR3 DNA is held: 48 bases, read in frame from base 1. From V the trimming removes 6 bases and from J it removes 1 base, while the gene matches leave 8 bases of the junction unaccounted for.